This T cell receptor beta chain appears in the sequencing data of a study of cytomegalovirus exposure and HLA in healthy donors. Study-wide points: In a later analysis, V- and J-gene trimming of beta chains associated with a DCLRE1C missense variant, replicated independently. HLA alleles showed associations with around 15,000 TCR beta sequences in a later analysis, at a 0.05 false discovery rate. TCR association rates varied by HLA locus in a later analysis, with DRB1 highest and HLA-C lowest.

A multiplex PCR was run with 60 Vbeta primers and 13 Jbeta primers. Clones were read by immunoSEQ multiplex PCR, and TCRdb kept only the in-frame ones, dropping some. The data show under 65,000 clones, almost 85% seen once. Germline V gene sequence: CDR1 LNHDA, CDR2 SQIVND (reference sequence). J was trimmed by 7 bases and V by 7 bases; bases with no gene match: 18. CDR3 length: 16 residues. Remarks on this clone: Its target is not known.

This clonotype was obtained from a man aged 50 or older in good health and CMV-seronegative. The chain carries TRBV19 and TRBJ1-2; 7 nucleotides match TRBD1. The sample taken for sequencing was PBMCs. The chain's CDR3 is CASTELIRGIQGGYTF. The CDR3 DNA reads as TGTGCCAGTACCGAGCTCATCAGGGGGATTCAGGGTGGCTACACCTTC.